The entry that follows covers one T cell receptor (beta chain) sequence. The data were taken from a study of blood T cell repertoires in COVID-19. The wider study: COVID-19 samples, acute and convalescent, were from the United States, Italy and Spain. PBMCs, B-cell-depleted T cells, or T cells were the source of the cDNA or gDNA that made up the material.

Germline assignment: CDR1 GTSNPN and CDR2 SVGIG (reference sequence). Trimming removed 1 base from V and 10 bases from J, with 17 bases in between. The CDR3 spans 15 residues. The method was immunoSEQ multiplex PCR; TCRdb's version includes in-frame clones alone and lacks a portion of them. The data hold tens of thousands of clones, with roughly nine tenths observed a single time. Sequencing was done on a sample of peripheral blood. V is TRBV30 and J is TRBJ1-6; maybe TRBD1 (6 bases). This clonotype was obtained from a woman in her forties or fifties in a cohort sampled during active COVID-19. In DNA form, the CDR3 reads TGTGCCTGGAGTGAAGAAAGGGGGATCTGGTCACCCCTCCACTTT. Translation gives CAWSEERGIWSPLHF.